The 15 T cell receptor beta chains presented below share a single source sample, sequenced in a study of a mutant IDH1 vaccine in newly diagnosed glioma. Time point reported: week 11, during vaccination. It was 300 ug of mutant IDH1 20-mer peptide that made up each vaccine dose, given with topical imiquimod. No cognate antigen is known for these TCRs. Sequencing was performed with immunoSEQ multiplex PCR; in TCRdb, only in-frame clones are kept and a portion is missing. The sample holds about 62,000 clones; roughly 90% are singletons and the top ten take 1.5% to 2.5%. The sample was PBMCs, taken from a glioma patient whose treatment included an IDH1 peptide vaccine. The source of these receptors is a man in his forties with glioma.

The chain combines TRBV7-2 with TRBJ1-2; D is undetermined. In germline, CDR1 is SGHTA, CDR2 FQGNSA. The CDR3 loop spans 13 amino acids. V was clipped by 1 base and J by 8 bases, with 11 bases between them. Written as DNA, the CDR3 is TGTGCCAGCAGCTTAGGCGGGCCGGGAGGCTACACCTTC. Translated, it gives CASSLGGPGGYTF.

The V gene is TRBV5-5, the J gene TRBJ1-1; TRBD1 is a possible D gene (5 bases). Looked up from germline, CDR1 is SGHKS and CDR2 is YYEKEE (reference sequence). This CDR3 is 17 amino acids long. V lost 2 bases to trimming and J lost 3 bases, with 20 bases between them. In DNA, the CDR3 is TGTGCCAGCAGCTTACGGCGGGCCTCCGAGGGGTACACTGAAGCTTTCTTT. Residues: CASSLRRASEGYTEAFF.

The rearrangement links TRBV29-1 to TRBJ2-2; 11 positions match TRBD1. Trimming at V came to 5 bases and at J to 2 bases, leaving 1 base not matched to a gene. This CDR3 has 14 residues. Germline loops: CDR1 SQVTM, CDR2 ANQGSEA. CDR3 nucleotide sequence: TGCAGCGTTCGGACAGGGGGCAACACCGGGGAGCTGTTTTTT. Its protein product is CSVRTGGNTGELFF.

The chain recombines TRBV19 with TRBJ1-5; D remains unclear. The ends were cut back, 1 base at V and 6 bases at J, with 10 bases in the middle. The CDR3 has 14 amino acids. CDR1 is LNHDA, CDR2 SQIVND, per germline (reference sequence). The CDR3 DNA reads TGTGCCAGTAGTATAGGAGTCGGTGGTCAGCCCCAGCATTTT. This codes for CASSIGVGGQPQHF.

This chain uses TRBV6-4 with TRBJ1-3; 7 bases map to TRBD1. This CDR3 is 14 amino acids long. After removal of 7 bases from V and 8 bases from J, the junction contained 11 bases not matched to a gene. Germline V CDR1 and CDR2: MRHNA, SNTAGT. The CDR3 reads CASKQDRAADTIYF. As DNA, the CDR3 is TGTGCCAGCAAGCAAGACAGGGCGGCGGACACCATATATTTT.

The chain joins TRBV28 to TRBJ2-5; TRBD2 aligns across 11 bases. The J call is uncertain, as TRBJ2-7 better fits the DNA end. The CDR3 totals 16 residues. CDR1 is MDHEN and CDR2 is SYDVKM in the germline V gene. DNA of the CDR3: TGTGCCAGCAGTCTCGCCGGGACTAGCGGAACCTACGAGCAGTACTTC. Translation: CASSLAGTSGTYEQYF.

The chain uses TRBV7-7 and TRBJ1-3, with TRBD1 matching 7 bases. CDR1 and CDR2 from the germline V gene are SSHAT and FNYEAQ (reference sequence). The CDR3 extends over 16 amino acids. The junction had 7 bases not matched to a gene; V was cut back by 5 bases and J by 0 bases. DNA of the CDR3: TGTGCCAGCAGCCAAGGACAGGAAAGCTCTGGAAACACCATATATTTT. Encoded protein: CASSQGQESSGNTIYF.

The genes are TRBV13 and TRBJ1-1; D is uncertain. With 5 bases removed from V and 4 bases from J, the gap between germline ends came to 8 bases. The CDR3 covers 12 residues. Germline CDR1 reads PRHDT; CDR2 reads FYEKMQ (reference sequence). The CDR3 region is CASSPPRTEAFF. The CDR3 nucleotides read TGTGCCAGCAGCCCCCCCCGCACTGAAGCTTTCTTT.

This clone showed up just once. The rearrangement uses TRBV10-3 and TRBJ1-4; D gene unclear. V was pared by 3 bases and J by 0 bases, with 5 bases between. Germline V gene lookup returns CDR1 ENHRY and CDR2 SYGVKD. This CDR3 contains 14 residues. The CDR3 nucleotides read TGTGCCATCAGTGACACTGCAACTAATGAAAAACTGTTTTTT. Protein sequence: CAISDTATNEKLFF.

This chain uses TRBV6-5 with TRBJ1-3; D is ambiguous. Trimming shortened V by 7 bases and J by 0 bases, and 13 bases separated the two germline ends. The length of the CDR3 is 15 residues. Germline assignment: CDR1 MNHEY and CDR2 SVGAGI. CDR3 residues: CASTLTFHSGNTIYF. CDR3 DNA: TGTGCCAGCACCCTTACCTTTCACTCTGGAAACACCATATATTTT.

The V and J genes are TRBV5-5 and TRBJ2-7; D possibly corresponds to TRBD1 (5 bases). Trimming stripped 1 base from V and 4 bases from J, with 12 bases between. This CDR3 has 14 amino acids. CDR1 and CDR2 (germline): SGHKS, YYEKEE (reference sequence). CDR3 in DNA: TGTGCCAGCAGCTTGCTCATAGGGGATTACGAGCAGTACGTC. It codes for CASSLLIGDYEQYV.

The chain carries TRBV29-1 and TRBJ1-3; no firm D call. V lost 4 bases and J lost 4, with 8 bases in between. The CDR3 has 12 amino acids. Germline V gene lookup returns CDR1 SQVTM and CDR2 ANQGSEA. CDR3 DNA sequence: TGCAGCGTTGGGGCCGACGGAAACACCATATATTTT. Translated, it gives CSVGADGNTIYF.

The CDR3 here is CASSLQSGQGETQYF. In DNA, the CDR3 is TGCGCCAGCAGCCTTCAAAGCGGACAGGGCGAGACCCAGTACTTC. This chain links TRBV5-1 with TRBJ2-5, with TRBD1 matching over 8 bases. The V and J ends lost 4 bases and 5 bases, in that order; junction bases with no gene match: 10. This CDR3 has 15 amino acids. Germline V gives CDR1 SGHRS, CDR2 YFSETQ.

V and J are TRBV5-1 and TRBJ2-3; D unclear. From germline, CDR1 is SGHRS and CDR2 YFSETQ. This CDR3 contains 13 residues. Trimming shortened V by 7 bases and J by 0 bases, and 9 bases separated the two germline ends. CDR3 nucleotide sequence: TGCGCCAGCCGTTTTGCTAGCACAGATACGCAGTATTTT. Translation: CASRFASTDTQYF.

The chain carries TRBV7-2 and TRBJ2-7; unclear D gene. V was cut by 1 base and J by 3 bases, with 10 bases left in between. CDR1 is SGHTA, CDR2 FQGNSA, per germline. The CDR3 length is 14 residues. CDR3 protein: CASSLEGSHYEQYF. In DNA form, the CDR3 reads TGTGCCAGCAGCTTAGAGGGCAGCCACTACGAGCAGTACTTC.